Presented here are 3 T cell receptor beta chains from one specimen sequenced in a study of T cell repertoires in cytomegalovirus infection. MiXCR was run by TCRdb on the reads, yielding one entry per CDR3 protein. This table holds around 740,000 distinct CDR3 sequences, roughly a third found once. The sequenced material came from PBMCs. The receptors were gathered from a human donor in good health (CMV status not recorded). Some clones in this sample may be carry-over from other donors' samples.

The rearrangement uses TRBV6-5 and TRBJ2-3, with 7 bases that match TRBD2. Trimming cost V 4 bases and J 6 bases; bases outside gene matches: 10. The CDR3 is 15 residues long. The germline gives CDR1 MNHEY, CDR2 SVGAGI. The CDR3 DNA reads TGTGCCAGCAGTTGGGGGGGAGCAACTGGGGATACGCAGTATTTT. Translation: CASSWGGATGDTQYF.

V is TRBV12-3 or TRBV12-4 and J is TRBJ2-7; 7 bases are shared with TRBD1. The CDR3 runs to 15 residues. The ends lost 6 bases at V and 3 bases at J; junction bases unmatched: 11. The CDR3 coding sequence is TGTGCCAGCAGCCCACAGGGGAACTTGGGCTACGAGCAGTACTTC. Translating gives CASSPQGNLGYEQYF.

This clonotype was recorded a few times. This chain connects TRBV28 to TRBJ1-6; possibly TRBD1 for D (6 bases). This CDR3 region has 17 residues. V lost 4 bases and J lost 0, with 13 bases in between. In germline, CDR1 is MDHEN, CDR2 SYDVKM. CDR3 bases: TGTGCCAGCAGTTACTGGACAGTAAGCTCCTATAATTCACCCCTCCACTTT. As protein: CASSYWTVSSYNSPLHF.